These 18 T cell receptor beta chains were all obtained from the same sample, sequenced in a study of beta chain features in type 1 diabetes. Expressed TCRB transcripts got sequenced, as all isolated RNA was reverse transcribed. Some clones are missing from TCRdb's copy, which holds only in-frame ones; the method was immunoSEQ multiplex PCR. Of roughly 300,000 clones in the sample, 6.5% to 10% were seen once. Sequenced material: central memory CD4+ T cells from blood. The receptors originated from a woman aged 18-35 years in good health.

This clone was recorded a few times. This chain links TRBV7-9 with TRBJ2-4; 14 bases fit TRBD2. CDR1 is SEHNR and CDR2 is FQNEAQ in the germline V gene (reference sequence). V shed 0 bases and J 9 bases; nucleotides not matched to a gene: 4. This CDR3 comprises 16 residues. As DNA, the CDR3 is TGTGCCAGCAGCTTAGCCCAGGGACTAGCGGGAGTCATTCAGTACTTC. This encodes CASSLAQGLAGVIQYF.

This clone occurred many times. Distinct nucleotide sequences in the sample also encode this CDR3. V usage is TRBV18 and J usage is TRBJ2-3; D is undetermined. This CDR3 contains 13 residues. The germline V gene encodes CDR1 KGHSH and CDR2 LQKENI. V was clipped by 2 bases and J by 2 bases, with 5 bases between them. CDR3 DNA sequence: TGTGCCAGCTCACCATCGCTCACAGATACGCAGTATTTT. Its protein product is CASSPSLTDTQYF. The entire variable domain, with the rest obtained from reference TRBV18 and TRBJ2-3, is as follows: NAGVMQNPRHLVRRRGQEARLRCSPMKGHSHVYWYRQLPEEGLKFMVYLQKENIIDESGMPKERFSAEFPKEGPSILRIQQVVRGDSAAYFCASSPSLTDTQYFGPGTRLTVL.

This clone has only a few counts. The chain links TRBV29-1 to TRBJ2-3, with D perhaps given as TRBD1 or TRBD2 (6 bases each). CDR3 length equals 14 residues. Trimming cost V 4 bases and J 5 bases, with 16 bases left between them. Looked up from germline, CDR1 is SQVTM and CDR2 is ANQGSEA. CDR3 region: CSVGWGAHGDTQYF. The CDR3 bases are TGCAGCGTTGGGTGGGGGGCGCATGGAGATACGCAGTATTTT.

V is TRBV11-3 and J is TRBJ1-1; D not resolved. This CDR3 contains 13 residues. The V end was cut by 2 bases, the J end by 10 bases, with 14 bases between. Germline V gene data show CDR1 as SGHNT and CDR2 as YENEEA. CDR3 in DNA: TGTGCCAGCAGCTTACTCGGCGCGGGTGGAGCTTTCTTT. Translated, it gives CASSLLGAGGAFF.

A few counts support this clone. The chain is built from TRBV7-2 and TRBJ2-7, with D possibly TRBD1 on 5 matching bases. V was pared by 1 base and J by 4 bases, with 14 bases between. From germline, CDR1 is SGHTA and CDR2 FQGNSA. The CDR3 spans 15 residues. This CDR3 is CASSLGQGISYEQYF. CDR3 sequence (DNA): TGTGCCAGCAGCTTAGGGCAGGGAATTTCTTACGAGCAGTACTTC.

This clone was picked up a small number of times. The chain combines TRBV10-2 with TRBJ2-5; TRBD2 might be the D (6 bases). From germline, CDR1 is WSHSY and CDR2 SAAADI. Trimming shortened V by 6 bases and J by 5 bases, and 13 bases separated the two germline ends. This CDR3 region has 13 residues. The CDR3 region is CASRGLPGETQYF. The CDR3 DNA reads TGCGCCAGCAGGGGACTCCCGGGGGAGACCCAGTACTTC.

This clone was seen repeatedly, ten times or more. The chain has TRBV18 and TRBJ2-5; D gene unclear. This CDR3 is built from 15 residues. Trimming left V 0 bases short and J 6 bases short, with 14 bases between. The germline V gene encodes CDR1 KGHSH and CDR2 LQKENI. CDR3 bases: TGTGCCAGCTCACCACCGACGGGTGGTAGGCAGACCCAGTACTTC. Protein product: CASSPPTGGRQTQYF. The full variable domain, with the rest looked up from reference TRBV18 and TRBJ2-5, is NAGVMQNPRHLVRRRGQEARLRCSPMKGHSHVYWYRQLPEEGLKFMVYLQKENIIDESGMPKERFSAEFPKEGPSILRIQQVVRGDSAAYFCASSPPTGGRQTQYFGPGTRLLVL.

J is TRBJ2-1 and V is TRBV7-8; no definite D call. The CDR3 runs to 11 residues. The germline V gene has CDR1 SGHVS and CDR2 FQNEAQ. V lost 8 bases, J lost 7 bases, and 9 bases lay in between. Written as DNA, the CDR3 is TGTGCCAGCCTCTCCTTGAATGAGCAGTTCTTC. Translation gives CASLSLNEQFF.

This chain connects TRBV7-9 to TRBJ2-5; D gene unclear. Between the trimmed V and J ends, which lost 7 bases and 3 bases, there was a span of 9 bases. CDR1 and CDR2 from the germline V gene are SEHNR and FQNEAQ (reference sequence). CDR3 length equals 12 residues. The chain's CDR3 is CASTWTKETQYF. The CDR3 nucleotides are TGTGCCAGCACCTGGACCAAAGAGACCCAGTACTTC.

V and J are TRBV4-3 and TRBJ2-1, with 7 bases matching TRBD2. V dropped 3 bases and J dropped 10; count of bases not matched to a gene: 9. This CDR3 comprises 14 residues. The germline CDR1 and CDR2 sequences are LGHNA and YSLEER. For the CDR3, the DNA is TGCGCCAGCAGCCAGGGAGGGAGTAGCGTAGAGCAGTTCTTC. Residues: CASSQGGSSVEQFF.

This clone has a count of ten or more. The rearrangement joins TRBV7-3 to TRBJ2-1; 8 nucleotides line up with TRBD2. The ends lost 5 bases at V and 5 bases at J; junction bases unmatched: 5. Per germline, CDR1 SGHTA and CDR2 FQGTGA. CDR3 length: 14 residues. The CDR3 coding sequence is TGTGCCAGCAGCCCCGCACTAGCGGACAATGAGCAGTTCTTC. Translating it yields CASSPALADNEQFF.

This clone turned up a few times. The chain joins TRBV19 to TRBJ2-2; 8 bases match TRBD2. CDR3 length equals 16 residues. V was clipped by 5 bases and J by 6 bases; unmatched bases: 11. In germline, CDR1 is LNHDA, CDR2 SQIVND (reference sequence). In nucleotides, the CDR3 is TGTGCCAGTAGTGGGAGCGGGAGAGGATACGCCGGGGAGCTGTTTTTT. Its protein product is CASSGSGRGYAGELFF.

This clone showed up just a few times. The chain joins TRBV29-1 to TRBJ2-6; tentative D call: TRBD2 (5 bases). Between the trimmed V and J ends, which lost 0 bases and 10 bases, there was a span of 16 bases. The V gene's germline CDR1 is SQVTM and CDR2 ANQGSEA. This CDR3 spans 15 amino acids. The CDR3: CSVEEGIRERNVLTF. The CDR3 nucleotides are TGCAGCGTTGAAGAGGGCATAAGGGAGAGGAACGTCCTGACTTTC. The whole variable domain, remainder taken from reference TRBV29-1 and TRBJ2-6, is SAVISQKPSRDICQRGTSLTIQCQVDSQVTMMFWYRQQPGQSLTLIATANQGSEATYESGFVIDKFPISRPNLTFSTLTVSNMSPEDSSIYLCSVEEGIRERNVLTFGAGSRLTVL.

J is TRBJ2-1 and V is TRBV18, with 8 bases fitting TRBD2. The CDR3 totals 16 residues. Germline CDR1 and CDR2: KGHSH and LQKENI. The trim removed 3 bases at V and 10 bases at J, leaving 14 bases unmatched. The CDR3 nucleotides are TGTGCCAGCTCACCCCTACTAGCGGACGTATACATGGAGCAGTTCTTC. Translated, it gives CASSPLLADVYMEQFF.

The chain carries TRBV4-2 and TRBJ2-4; 8 bases align to TRBD1. There are 17 residues in the CDR3. The V gene's germline CDR1 is LGHNA and CDR2 YNFKEQ. The junction had 16 bases not matched to a gene; V was cut back by 4 bases and J by 8 bases. The chain's CDR3 is CASSPQGASGQLYIQYF. In DNA form, the CDR3 reads TGTGCCAGCAGCCCGCAGGGGGCCTCCGGCCAATTGTACATTCAGTACTTC.

Many counts were recorded for this clone. J is TRBJ2-1 and V is TRBV29-1, with D perhaps matching TRBD1 or TRBD2 (6 bases each). V dropped 7 bases and J dropped 5 bases, with 12 bases sitting between them. Germline CDR1 and CDR2: SQVTM and ANQGSEA. CDR3 size: 12 residues. DNA of the CDR3: TGCAGCGGGGGGCGGGGAGACAATGAGCAGTTCTTC. This translates into CSGGRGDNEQFF.

As regards this clone: Other DNA sequences from this sample encode an identical CDR3 as well. The chain employs TRBV7-3 and TRBJ2-1; no definite D call. The CDR3 has 13 residues. V shed 2 bases and J shed 4 bases, with 6 bases lying between them. CDR1 and CDR2 (germline): SGHTA, FQGTGA. The CDR3 DNA sequence: TGTGCCAGCAGCTTACTTGGATACAATGAGCAGTTCTTC. Translated, it gives CASSLLGYNEQFF.

This clone was detected only a few times. CDR3 coding DNA: TGTGCCAGCAACTCTATGGACAGCTACACCGGGGAGCTGTTTTTT. Its translation: CASNSMDSYTGELFF. The rearrangement links TRBV28 to TRBJ2-2; maybe TRBD1 (6 bases). The CDR3 extends over 15 amino acids. CDR1 and CDR2 from the germline V gene are MDHEN and SYDVKM. The V gene lost 7 bases and the J gene lost 3 bases, with 15 bases spanning the gap.